This T cell receptor (beta chain) appears in the sequencing data of a study of naive and memory T cell subsets. Overall study results and limits: TCR transcript changes with activation or differentiation may affect this RNA method.

As concerns this clonotype: Its antigen remains unknown.

TCR cDNA received a 3' ligated oligonucleotide that carried a UMI. RNA was extracted from 2 to 2.5 ml of whole blood of healthy adults. Input was 1 to 1000 ng of DNase-treated total RNA without cell sorting. The SP2 primer and nested alpha and beta constant region primers amplified ligated cDNA in four rounds. TCRdb re-analysed the 5' RACE reads in MiXCR, keeping a single row per CDR3 protein. The repertoire consists of more than 55,000 distinct CDR3 sequences, with over 6% occurring once and the leading ten covering over 8%. CDR1 and CDR2 (germline): MNHNY, SVGAGI (reference sequence). The CDR3 sequence is 15 residues long. The V end lost 8 bases, the J end lost 0 bases, and 14 bases lay between the germline ends.

The source of this sequence is a female donor in good health. This chain links TRBV6-6 with TRBJ1-5; maybe TRBD1 (6 bases). The CDR3: CASLFTGTSNQPQHF. Written as DNA, the CDR3 is TGTGCCAGCTTATTTACAGGGACTAGCAATCAGCCCCAGCATTTT.